This T cell receptor beta chain is from a study of blood T cell repertoires in COVID-19. About the research overall: Samples taken during acute and convalescent COVID-19 were collected in the United States, Italy and Spain. T cells, B-cell-depleted T cells, or PBMCs provided the cDNA or gDNA that served as material.

Germline trimming cut 4 bases from V and 2 bases from J; bases unmatched to any gene: 4. Germline V gene lookup returns CDR1 MNHEY and CDR2 SVGEGT. This CDR3 contains 14 residues. Study processing details: It was from reference gene primer amplification that nucleated cell counts were estimated. Profiling relied on immunoSEQ multiplex PCR, and the TCRdb table lists in-frame clones only, not all of them. V, J and clone size are taken as reported in that table, and D and trimming were inferred from the DNA itself. Here the sample spans 58,000 or so clones, 60% to 85% being singletons. The chain couples TRBV6-2 or TRBV6-3 to TRBJ1-2; 7 positions agree with TRBD1. The sequenced sample consisted of peripheral blood. This receptor was obtained from a human donor in a cohort sampled during active COVID-19. This chain's CDR3 is CASSLQGRNYGYTF. CDR3 DNA sequence: TGTGCCAGCAGTTTACAGGGGCGCAACTATGGCTACACCTTC.